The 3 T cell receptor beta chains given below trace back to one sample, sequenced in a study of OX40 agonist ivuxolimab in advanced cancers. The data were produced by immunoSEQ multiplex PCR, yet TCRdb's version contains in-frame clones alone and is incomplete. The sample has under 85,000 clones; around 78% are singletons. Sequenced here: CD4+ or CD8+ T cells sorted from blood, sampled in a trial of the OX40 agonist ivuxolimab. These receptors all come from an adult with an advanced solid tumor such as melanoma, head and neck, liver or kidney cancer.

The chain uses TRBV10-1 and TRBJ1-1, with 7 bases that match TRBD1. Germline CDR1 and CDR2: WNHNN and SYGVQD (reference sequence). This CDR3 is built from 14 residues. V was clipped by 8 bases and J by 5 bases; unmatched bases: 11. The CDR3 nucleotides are TGCGCCAGCCGCCCGGGACCGACAGGGACTGAAGCTTTCTTT. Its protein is CASRPGPTGTEAFF.

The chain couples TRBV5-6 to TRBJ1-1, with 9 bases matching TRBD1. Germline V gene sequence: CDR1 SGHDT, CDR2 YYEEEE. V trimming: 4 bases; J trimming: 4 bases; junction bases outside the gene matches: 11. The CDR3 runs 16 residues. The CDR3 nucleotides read TGTGCCAGCAGCACACCGGGGGACAGGGAAGCCACTGAAGCTTTCTTT. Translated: CASSTPGDREATEAFF.

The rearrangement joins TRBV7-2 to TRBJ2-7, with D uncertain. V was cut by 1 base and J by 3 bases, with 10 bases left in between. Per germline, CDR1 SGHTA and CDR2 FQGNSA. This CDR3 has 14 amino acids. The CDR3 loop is CASSLGTEYYEQYF. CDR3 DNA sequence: TGTGCCAGCAGCTTAGGCACGGAATACTACGAGCAGTACTTC.